Listed here are 18 T cell receptor beta chains from one sample, sequenced in a study of T cells after yellow fever vaccination (dated by TCRdb to between 2019 and 2020). This specimen's treatment or condition label, interpreted: live attenuated yellow fever vaccine strain. Libraries were made using 5' RACE. TCRdb records Illumina NovaSeq 6000 as the sequencer. TCRdb reprocessed the public reads (quality trimming at Q25 with fastp, clone calling with MiXCR) and kept in-frame beta chains. Rows merge per CDR3 protein into single entries with the most common DNA and genes. The sample table contains some 420,000 distinct CDR3 sequences; only one count was recorded for approximately 18% of them. Jointly, the top ten make up roughly 19% of the sample. Sequences were derived from PBMCs, sampled before the yellow fever booster vaccination. Receptor source: a man aged 18 to 29 who received the YFV17D yellow fever vaccine.

This clonotype was counted at least ten times. The gene calls are TRBV7-9 and TRBJ2-3; tentative D call: TRBD2 (6 bases). Germline V lookup: CDR1 SEHNR, CDR2 FQNEAQ (reference sequence). Trimming took 4 bases from V and 6 from J, leaving 14 bases between them. The CDR3 has 14 amino acids. The CDR3 spells CASSSGGTVDTQYF. CDR3 nucleotides: TGTGCCAGCAGCTCTGGAGGGACCGTTGATACGCAGTATTTT.

The CDR3 reads CASSPPTAEDEQFF. CDR3 in DNA: TGTGCCAGCTCACCACCGACAGCCGAAGATGAGCAGTTCTTC. The chain recombines TRBV18 with TRBJ2-1; TRBD1 is a possible D gene (5 bases). V was clipped by 0 bases and J by 8 bases, with 11 bases between them. This CDR3 region has 14 residues. CDR1 KGHSH and CDR2 LQKENI come from the germline V gene.

In this sample, this clonotype turned up a few times. The rearrangement links TRBV12-3 or TRBV12-4 to TRBJ2-3, with a weak D call TRBD2 (6 bases). V lost 5 bases to trimming and J lost 0 bases, with 15 bases between them. The CDR3 contains 16 residues. CDR3 amino acids: CASSGDRGASTDTQYF. Here the CDR3 DNA reads TGTGCCAGCAGTGGGGACCGCGGGGCCAGCACAGATACGCAGTATTTT.

The chain is built from TRBV25-1 and TRBJ2-2, with D perhaps matching TRBD1 (6 bases). Germline V CDR1 and CDR2: MGHDK, SYGVNS. Trimming shortened V by 5 bases and J by 0 bases, and 10 bases separated the two germline ends. This CDR3 spans 15 amino acids. CDR3 protein: CASSWRQANTGELFF. The DNA for the CDR3 is TGTGCCAGCAGTTGGAGACAGGCGAACACCGGGGAGCTGTTTTTT.

This clonotype was counted between two and nine times. The chain has TRBV5-1 and TRBJ2-7; 9 bases map to TRBD1. V lost 4 bases to trimming and J lost 6 bases; unmatched junction nucleotides: 11. CDR1 SGHRS and CDR2 YFSETQ come from the germline V gene. This CDR3 is built from 15 residues. The CDR3 DNA reads TGCGCCAGCAGCCGTTCCGGGACAGGGTCTGTCGAGCAGTACTTC. This encodes CASSRSGTGSVEQYF.

In this sample, this clonotype turned up a few times. This chain uses TRBV4-2 with TRBJ2-7, with D possibly TRBD2 on 6 matching bases. V was trimmed by 5 bases and J by 6 bases, leaving 14 bases between them. The CDR3 has 13 residues. Germline V gene sequence: CDR1 LGHNA, CDR2 YNFKEQ. Here the CDR3 reads CASSYGGRAEQYF. The CDR3 bases are TGTGCCAGCAGCTACGGGGGACGGGCCGAGCAGTACTTC.

This clonotype was observed a few times. The chain is built from TRBV29-1 and TRBJ1-1; D perhaps matches TRBD1 (6 bases). This CDR3 is 13 amino acids long. Between the trimmed V and J ends, which lost 4 bases and 6 bases, there was a span of 15 bases. Germline loops: CDR1 SQVTM, CDR2 ANQGSEA. In DNA form, the CDR3 reads TGCAGCGTTGTAATAAGGGGGGTCCCTGAAGCTTTCTTT. Its protein is CSVVIRGVPEAFF.

This clonotype was seen a handful of times. This rearrangement joins TRBV19 to TRBJ2-2; 7 bases fit TRBD1. Germline V lookup: CDR1 LNHDA, CDR2 SQIVND (reference sequence). The CDR3 contains 14 residues. Trimming removed 9 bases from V and 4 bases from J; junction bases left unmatched: 8. The CDR3 is CASNRDRLTGELFF. The CDR3 DNA reads TGTGCCAGCAACCGGGACAGACTCACCGGGGAGCTGTTTTTT.

This chain links TRBV4-1 with TRBJ1-5, with 7 bases lining up with TRBD1. Per germline, CDR1 MGHRA and CDR2 YSYEKL. CDR3 size: 15 residues. After removal of 1 base from V and 7 bases from J, the junction contained 7 bases not matched to a gene. The CDR3: CASSQGQGGWQPQHF. The CDR3 region has the DNA TGCGCCAGCAGCCAAGGACAGGGAGGGTGGCAGCCCCAGCATTTT.

The V and J genes are TRBV7-3 and TRBJ2-3; 8 bases are a match to TRBD2. Germline assignment: CDR1 SGHTA and CDR2 FQGTGA. The J segment lost 4 bases and the V segment lost 2 bases, leaving 5 bases of the junction unmatched. The CDR3 totals 15 residues. The chain's CDR3 is CASSLARGGPDTQYF. CDR3 in DNA: TGTGCCAGCAGCTTAGCCCGGGGGGGCCCAGATACGCAGTATTTT.

The CDR3 is CASSRDFLRIQYF. DNA of the CDR3: TGTGCCAGCAGCAGGGACTTTCTTCGCATTCAGTACTTC. The chain links TRBV6-2 or TRBV6-3 to TRBJ2-4, with D tentatively TRBD2 (6 bases). Germline assignment: CDR1 MNHEY and CDR2 SVGEGT. V lost 6 bases and J lost 9, with 15 bases in between. This CDR3 contains 13 residues.

The V call is TRBV5-6, the J call TRBJ1-2, with D uncertain. The V gene's germline CDR1 is SGHDT and CDR2 YYEEEE. Trimming left V 0 bases short and J 6 bases short, with 12 bases between. The CDR3 runs 14 residues. This CDR3 reads CASSLGRSLDGYTF. The CDR3 DNA sequence: TGTGCCAGCAGCTTGGGCAGGAGCCTCGATGGCTACACCTTC.

This clonotype was observed a few times. The V and J genes are TRBV7-3 and TRBJ2-1; 8 nucleotides align to TRBD2. Germline V gene lookup returns CDR1 SGHTA and CDR2 FQGTGA. After removal of 5 bases from V and 4 bases from J, the junction contained 16 bases not matched to a gene. There are 18 residues in the CDR3. The CDR3 sequence is CASSPHREGEWTYNEQFF. CDR3 DNA sequence: TGTGCCAGCAGCCCCCACCGGGAGGGGGAATGGACTTACAATGAGCAGTTCTTC.

The table lists this clonotype with a few counts. V is TRBV5-8 and J is TRBJ2-7, with a tentative D call TRBD2 (6 bases). The CDR3 is 14 residues long. Germline CDR1 is SGHTS and CDR2 is YDEGEE. The V gene lost 4 bases and the J gene lost 3 bases, with 14 bases spanning the gap. The CDR3 coding sequence is TGTGCCAGCAGCCCCGGGACTGCTGGCTACGAGCAGTACGTC. Its translation is CASSPGTAGYEQYV.

The V and J genes are TRBV7-9 and TRBJ2-5; TRBD1 is a possible D gene (6 bases). From germline, CDR1 is SEHNR and CDR2 FQNEAQ (reference sequence). Trimming shortened V by 0 bases and J by 3 bases, and 11 bases separated the two germline ends. This CDR3 contains 15 residues. CDR3 sequence (DNA): TGTGCCAGCAGCTTAGCGCCTCCAGGGGAAGAGACCCAGTACTTC. The encoded protein is CASSLAPPGEETQYF.

This clonotype was observed a few times. The V call is TRBV7-6, the J call TRBJ2-2; TRBD2 might be the D (7 bases). This CDR3 has 16 residues. Per the germline V gene, CDR1 is SGHVS and CDR2 is FNYEAQ. With 3 bases removed from V and 2 bases from J, the gap between germline ends came to 13 bases. CDR3 DNA sequence: TGTGCCAGCAGCTTCAAGGGGGGGATTAACACCGGGGAGCTGTTTTTT. It codes for CASSFKGGINTGELFF.

This clonotype showed up just a few times. The V call is TRBV29-1, the J call TRBJ2-4; no reliable D call. The V gene's germline CDR1 is SQVTM and CDR2 ANQGSEA. CDR3 length: 12 amino acids. V was pared by 7 bases and J by 7 bases, with 14 bases between. CDR3 sequence reads: CSAWTESNIQYF. CDR3 DNA sequence: TGCAGCGCCTGGACCGAGTCGAACATTCAGTACTTC.

The rearrangement joins TRBV10-3 to TRBJ2-5, with 9 bases fitting TRBD2. CDR1 ENHRY and CDR2 SYGVKD come from the germline V gene. V gave up 4 bases and J gave up 1 base; unmatched junction bases: 10. The CDR3 extends over 17 amino acids. The CDR3 DNA sequence: TGTGCCATCAGTGCGGGCGGGGGGGCCGCGGCCCAAGAGACCCAGTACTTC. This codes for CAISAGGGAAAQETQYF.